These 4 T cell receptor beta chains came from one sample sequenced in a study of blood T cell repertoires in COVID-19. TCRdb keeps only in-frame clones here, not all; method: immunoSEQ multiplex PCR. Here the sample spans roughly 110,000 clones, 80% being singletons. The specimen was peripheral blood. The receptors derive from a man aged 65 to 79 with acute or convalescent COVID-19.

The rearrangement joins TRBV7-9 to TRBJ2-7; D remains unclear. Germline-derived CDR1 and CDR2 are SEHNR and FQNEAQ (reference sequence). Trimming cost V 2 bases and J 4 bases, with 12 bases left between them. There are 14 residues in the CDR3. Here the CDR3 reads CASSLSLLEYEQYF. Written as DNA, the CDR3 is TGTGCCAGCAGCTTAAGCCTTCTGGAGTACGAGCAGTACTTC.

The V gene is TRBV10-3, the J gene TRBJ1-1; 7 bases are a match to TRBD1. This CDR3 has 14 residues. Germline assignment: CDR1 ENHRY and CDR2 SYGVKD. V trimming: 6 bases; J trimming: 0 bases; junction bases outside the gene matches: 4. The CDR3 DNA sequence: TGTGCCATCAGCCTGGGACAGCTGAACACTGAAGCTTTCTTT. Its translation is CAISLGQLNTEAFF.

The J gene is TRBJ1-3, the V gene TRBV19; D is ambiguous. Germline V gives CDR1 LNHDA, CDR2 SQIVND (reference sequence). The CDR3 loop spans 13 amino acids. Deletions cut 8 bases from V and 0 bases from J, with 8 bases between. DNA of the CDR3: TGTGCCAGTGCAGAATACTCTGGAAACACCATATATTTT. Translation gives CASAEYSGNTIYF.

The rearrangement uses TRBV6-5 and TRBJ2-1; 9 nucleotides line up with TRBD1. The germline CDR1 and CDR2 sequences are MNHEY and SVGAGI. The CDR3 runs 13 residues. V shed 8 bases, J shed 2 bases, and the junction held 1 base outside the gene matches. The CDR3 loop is CASGTGTYNEQFF. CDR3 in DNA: TGTGCCAGCGGGACAGGGACCTACAATGAGCAGTTCTTC.